This section outlines one T cell receptor beta chain sequence together with its context. This sample was included in a study of blood T cell repertoires in COVID-19. From germline, CDR1 is MDHEN and CDR2 SYDVKM. The CDR3 has 12 amino acids. V lost 6 bases to trimming and J lost 3 bases, with 9 bases between them. Assignment of participants to cohorts was predicated upon participant-reported clinical history. Measured with immunoSEQ multiplex PCR; TCRdb has only the in-frame clones, and not every one. The sample holds about 220,000 clones, 70% to 85% seen once. This TCR was recovered from a woman in her forties with acute COVID-19. The chain employs TRBV28 and TRBJ2-7; no firm D call. The specimen sequenced was PBMCs or T cells enriched from blood (not recorded which). In DNA form, the CDR3 reads TGTGCCAGCAGCCGAGATATCTACGAGCAGTACTTC. It specifies CASSRDIYEQYF.